This T cell receptor beta chain is drawn from a study of blood T cell repertoires in COVID-19. Background on the study: Material from acute and convalescent COVID-19 was sourced from the United States, Italy and Spain. Sample material is recorded as cDNA or gDNA derived from T cells, B-cell-depleted T cells, or PBMCs.

The authors' processing: For nucleated cells, counts were estimated from reference gene primer amplification. Sequencing was performed with immunoSEQ multiplex PCR; in TCRdb, only in-frame clones are kept and a portion is missing. D and trimming were read from the DNA, whereas the V and J calls and clone size are those reported in that table. Counted here are over 250,000 clones, approximately 85% occurring once; the ten biggest clones make up around 0.8%. Germline loops: CDR1 KGHDR, CDR2 SFDVKD. V lost 3 bases and J lost 5; bases outside the gene matches: 7. The CDR3 is made up of 16 amino acids. V usage is TRBV24-1 and J usage is TRBJ2-2; 8 bases agree with TRBD2. The clonotype originates from a woman aged 30 to 39 with acute or convalescent COVID-19. Sample: peripheral blood. CDR3 in amino acids: CATSDTAGERTGELFF. The CDR3 bases are TGTGCCACCAGTGATACAGCGGGAGAGCGGACCGGGGAGCTGTTTTTT.